One sample yielded the 11 T cell receptor beta chains listed below, sequenced in a study of CD8 T cells in ankylosing spondylitis. In TCRdb, the 5' RACE reads were re-called with MiXCR into one record per CDR3 protein. The table includes about 340,000 distinct CDR3 sequences, 20% detected once. Sequenced sample: blood, either unsorted or a sorted T cell fraction (not recorded which). All receptors come from a male donor with ankylosing spondylitis or in good health (not recorded which).

This clonotype was picked up a small number of times. The chain employs TRBV7-7 and TRBJ2-1; either TRBD1 or TRBD2 may fit D (5 bases each). This CDR3 is 15 amino acids long. The V gene's germline CDR1 is SSHAT and CDR2 FNYEAQ (reference sequence). Trimming pared 4 bases from V and 5 bases from J, leaving 15 bases between. The CDR3, as DNA: TGTGCCAGCAGCTCCCTAGCCGGGACCGACAATGAGCAGTTCTTC. Translating gives CASSSLAGTDNEQFF.

A word on this clonotype: The junction departs from germline at one end; a sequencing error may be responsible. The chain carries TRBV12-3 or TRBV12-4 and TRBJ2-7; TRBD1 agrees at 7 bases. The CDR3 totals 14 residues. The CDR3 loop is CASSPGTETPRLIF. The CDR3 DNA reads as TGTGCCAGCAGTCCAGGGACAGAAACCCCGAGGTTGATATTC.

The V and J genes are TRBV4-1 and TRBJ2-5; possible D gene TRBD2, 5 bases. V dropped 0 bases and J dropped 3 bases, with 17 bases sitting between them. The CDR3 covers 17 residues. Per germline, CDR1 MGHRA and CDR2 YSYEKL. The CDR3 reads CASSQDGWGENKETQYF. The CDR3 DNA reads as TGCGCCAGCAGCCAAGATGGGTGGGGAGAAAACAAAGAGACCCAGTACTTC.

This chain joins TRBV6-5 and TRBJ2-1, with D maybe TRBD1 (6 bases). Germline-derived CDR1 and CDR2 are MNHEY and SVGAGI. The CDR3 loop spans 12 amino acids. V lost 10 bases, J lost 4 bases, and 11 bases lay in between. The DNA for the CDR3 is TGTGCCATCATGGACAGATACAATGAGCAGTTCTTC. Its translation: CAIMDRYNEQFF.

The chain links TRBV6-1 to TRBJ1-2; D uncertain. Germline V gene data show CDR1 as MNHNS and CDR2 as SASEGT. V gave up 5 bases and J gave up 4 bases, with 17 bases separating them. This CDR3 region has 15 residues. As DNA, the CDR3 is TGTGCCAGCAGTCTTCCGGCAAGCACGGTCTATGGCTACACCTTC. Translating gives CASSLPASTVYGYTF.

The chain has TRBV19 and TRBJ2-7, with D possibly TRBD2 on 5 matching bases. Trimming took 4 bases from V and 1 from J, leaving 14 bases between them. The CDR3 extends over 15 amino acids. Germline V gene lookup returns CDR1 LNHDA and CDR2 SQIVND (reference sequence). CDR3 in DNA: TGTGCCAGTAGTAAGGAGGTAGCGAGTTCCTACGAGCAGTACTTC. It encodes CASSKEVASSYEQYF.

The chain is built from TRBV4-1 and TRBJ2-1, with 9 bases matching TRBD2. Germline V gives CDR1 MGHRA, CDR2 YSYEKL. The CDR3 totals 17 residues. V lost 0 bases and J lost 6; bases outside the gene matches: 9. CDR3 DNA: TGCGCCAGCAGCCAAGATTCCAGCGGGGGGCCTGGCAATGAGCAGTTCTTC. This codes for CASSQDSSGGPGNEQFF.

This clonotype has more than one count but fewer than ten. The CDR3 DNA reads TGTGCCAGCAGCTTCGGCGGGGGCCCCGGGGAGCTGTTTTTT. Its protein product is CASSFGGGPGELFF. The V gene is TRBV7-9, the J gene TRBJ2-2, with D maybe TRBD2 (7 bases). Trimming pared 3 bases from V and 6 bases from J, leaving 11 bases between. The CDR3 has 14 amino acids. CDR1 SEHNR and CDR2 FQNEAQ come from the germline V gene (reference sequence).

This clonotype was counted between two and nine times. The chain combines TRBV12-3 or TRBV12-4 with TRBJ2-3, with D unresolved. The CDR3 covers 15 residues. V lost 5 bases, J lost 2 bases, and 14 bases lay in between. The DNA of the CDR3 is TGTGCCAGCAGTCCCAAGGGTTTACCCACAGATACGCAGTATTTT. It encodes CASSPKGLPTDTQYF.

This clonotype was counted between two and nine times. The chain combines TRBV12-3 or TRBV12-4 with TRBJ2-7; no reliable D call. CDR3 length equals 13 residues. V lost 7 bases to trimming and J lost 2 bases, with 12 bases between them. CDR3 coding DNA: TGTGCCAGCACGCAGGCGGATACCTACGAGCAGTACTTC. Protein product: CASTQADTYEQYF.

This clonotype has a handful of counts. The rearrangement uses TRBV9 and TRBJ2-1; the D gene could be TRBD1 or TRBD2 (5 bases each). This CDR3 is 13 amino acids long. V was shortened by 4 bases and J by 9 bases, with 14 bases between the two germline ends. Germline-derived CDR1 and CDR2 are SGDLS and YYNGEE. DNA for the CDR3: TGTGCCAGCAGCCTCGAGGTGAGGGGTGAGCAGTTCTTC. Residues: CASSLEVRGEQFF. Together with reference TRBV9 and TRBJ2-1, the CDR3 gives the full variable domain: DSGVTQTPKHLITATGQRVTLRCSPRSGDLSVYWYQQSLDQGLQFLIQYYNGEERAKGNILERFSAQQFPDLHSELNLSSLELGDSALYFCASSLEVRGEQFFGPGTRLTVL.